This TCR beta chain was sequenced for a study of blood T cell repertoires in COVID-19. Study summary: From the United States, Italy and Spain came samples of acute and convalescent COVID-19.

In the authors' workflow: The assay estimated nucleated cells by amplifying reference gene primers. Some clones are missing from TCRdb's copy, which holds only in-frame ones; the method was immunoSEQ multiplex PCR. V, J and clone size are taken as reported in that table, and D and trimming were inferred from the DNA itself. The table includes 200,000 or so clones, 70% to 90% detected once. Trimming pared 3 bases from V and 2 bases from J, leaving 10 bases between. Germline assignment: CDR1 LNHDA and CDR2 SQIVND (reference sequence). The CDR3 contains 14 residues. The sequenced sample was peripheral blood. This chain uses TRBV19 with TRBJ1-2; no firm D call. The receptor was derived from a man in his sixties with acute or convalescent COVID-19. In DNA, the CDR3 is TGTGCCAGTAGTATTGGACGGAGGAACTATGGCTACACCTTC. This translates into CASSIGRRNYGYTF.